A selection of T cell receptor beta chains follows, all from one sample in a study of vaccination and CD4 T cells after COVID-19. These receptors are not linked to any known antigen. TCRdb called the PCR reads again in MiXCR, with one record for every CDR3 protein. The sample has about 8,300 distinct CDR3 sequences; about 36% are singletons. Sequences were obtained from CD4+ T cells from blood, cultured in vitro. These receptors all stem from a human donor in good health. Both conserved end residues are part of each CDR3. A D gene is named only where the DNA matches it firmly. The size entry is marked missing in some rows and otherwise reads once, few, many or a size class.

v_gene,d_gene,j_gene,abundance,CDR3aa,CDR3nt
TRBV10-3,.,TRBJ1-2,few,CAISEGAPNGYTF,TGTGCCATCAGTGAGGGGGCGCCGAATGGCTACACCTTC
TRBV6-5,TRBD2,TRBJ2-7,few,CASSYHPGTSGSYEQYF,TGTGCCAGCAGTTACCACCCTGGGACTAGCGGAAGCTACGAGCAGTACTTC
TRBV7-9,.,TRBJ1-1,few,CASSLGQLNTEAFF,TGTGCCAGCAGCTTAGGGCAGTTAAACACTGAAGCTTTCTTT
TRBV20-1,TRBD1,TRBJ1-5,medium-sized,CSASGLRQGNNQPQHF,TGCAGTGCTAGTGGTTTGAGACAGGGAAACAATCAGCCCCAGCATTTT
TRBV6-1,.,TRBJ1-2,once,CAISEDGLRGYTF,TGTGCCATCAGTGAGGACGGTCTTCGAGGCTACACCTTC
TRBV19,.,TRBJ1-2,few,CASSMSGNGYTF,TGTGCCAGTAGTATGTCCGGGAATGGCTACACCTTC
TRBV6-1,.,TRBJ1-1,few,CASTPPGARNTEAFF,TGTGCCAGCACCCCCCCGGGGGCGCGGAACACTGAAGCTTTCTTT
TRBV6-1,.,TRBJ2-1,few,CASSTKSNNEQFF,TGTGCCAGCAGTACGAAATCGAACAATGAGCAGTTCTTC
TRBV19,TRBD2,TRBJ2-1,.,CASTPTLFAGGNEQFF,TGTGCCAGTACACCAACCCTTTTTGCGGGGGGCAATGAGCAGTTCTTC
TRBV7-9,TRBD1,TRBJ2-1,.,CASSFAAGGYNEQFF,TGTGCCAGCAGCTTTGCAGCAGGGGGCTACAATGAGCAGTTCTTC
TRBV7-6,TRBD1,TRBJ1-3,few,CASKRGQSGDGNTIYF,TGTGCCAGCAAGAGGGGGCAGTCGGGGGATGGAAACACCATATATTTT
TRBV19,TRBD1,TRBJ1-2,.,CASSGDRGTDGYTF,TGTGCCAGTAGTGGGGACAGGGGTACGGATGGCTACACCTTC
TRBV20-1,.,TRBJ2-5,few,CSAGYRETQYF,TGCAGTGCTGGGTATCGAGAGACCCAGTACTTC
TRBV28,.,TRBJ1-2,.,CASSLGTTNYGYTF,TGTGCCAGCAGTTTGGGGACCACTAACTATGGCTACACCTTC
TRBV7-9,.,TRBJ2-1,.,CASSVDRDRPRVEQFF,TGTGCCAGCAGCGTGGACCGGGACCGGCCTAGGGTTGAGCAGTTCTTC
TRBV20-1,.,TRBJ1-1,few,CSAGRPGHYTEAFF,TGCAGTGCTGGCAGACCGGGACATTACACTGAAGCTTTCTTT
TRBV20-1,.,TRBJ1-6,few,CSAKGGGDYNSPLHF,TGCAGTGCTAAAGGAGGAGGAGATTATAATTCACCCCTCCACTTT
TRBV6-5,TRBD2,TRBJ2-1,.,CASSYLGGGGDEQFF,TGTGCCAGCAGTTACCTCGGGGGGGGAGGGGATGAGCAGTTCTTC
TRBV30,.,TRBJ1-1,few,CAWTRGRARPTEAFF,TGTGCCTGGACTCGGGGCAGAGCCCGGCCCACTGAAGCTTTCTTT
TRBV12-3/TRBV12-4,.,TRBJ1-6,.,CASSLILRSPLHF,TGTGCCAGCAGTCTCATTCTGAGGTCACCCCTCCACTTT
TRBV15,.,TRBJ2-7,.,CATSRPDRPYEQYF,TGTGCCACCAGCAGACCGGACAGACCCTACGAGCAGTACTTC
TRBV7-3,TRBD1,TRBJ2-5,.,CASSPTGGAGGETQYF,TGTGCCAGCAGCCCTACAGGGGGCGCCGGGGGGGAGACCCAGTACTTC
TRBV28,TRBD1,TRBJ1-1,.,CASLAGTGRAFF,TGTGCCAGCCTTGCCGGGACAGGGCGAGCTTTCTTT
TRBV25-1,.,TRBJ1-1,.,CASISDRAFF,TGTGCCAGCATCTCCGACAGGGCTTTCTTT
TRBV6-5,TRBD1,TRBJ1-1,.,CASSYSQGNAEAFF,TGTGCCAGCAGTTACTCACAGGGGAACGCTGAAGCTTTCTTT
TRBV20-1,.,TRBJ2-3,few,CSARDPGVQDTQYF,TGCAGTGCTAGAGATCCCGGGGTTCAAGATACGCAGTATTTT